Below, 17 T cell receptor beta chains from the same sample are listed, as sequenced in a study of cytomegalovirus exposure and HLA in healthy donors. Researchers ran the PCR with 60 Vbeta and 13 Jbeta primers. Only in-frame clones appear in the TCRdb table, and some are missing; sequencing was by immunoSEQ multiplex PCR. The sample holds 70,000 or so clones, approximately 80% seen once. Sequenced input: PBMCs. The receptors stem from a young man in good health and CMV-seropositive.

This sequence joins TRBV9 and TRBJ2-3, with 12 bases identical to TRBD1. Germline-derived CDR1 and CDR2 are SGDLS and YYNGEE. Germline trimming cut 3 bases from V and 8 bases from J; bases unmatched to any gene: 7. The CDR3 totals 15 residues. The CDR3 sequence is CASSGGTGGEGTQYF. The CDR3 nucleotides are TGTGCCAGCAGCGGAGGGACAGGGGGCGAGGGTACGCAGTATTTT. The full variable domain, with the rest looked up from reference TRBV9 and TRBJ2-3, is DSGVTQTPKHLITATGQRVTLRCSPRSGDLSVYWYQQSLDQGLQFLIQYYNGEERAKGNILERFSAQQFPDLHSELNLSSLELGDSALYFCASSGGTGGEGTQYFGPGTRLTVL.

The gene calls are TRBV6-5 and TRBJ2-5; the match to TRBD2 covers 10 bases. The CDR3 totals 15 residues. Per the germline V gene, CDR1 is MNHEY and CDR2 is SVGAGI. V trimming: 5 bases; J trimming: 0 bases; junction bases outside the gene matches: 3. The CDR3 here is CASSKTSGYQETQYF. As DNA, the CDR3 is TGTGCCAGCAGTAAGACTAGCGGGTACCAAGAGACCCAGTACTTC.

V is TRBV30 and J is TRBJ2-1; D remains ambiguous. The germline gives CDR1 GTSNPN, CDR2 SVGIG (reference sequence). This CDR3 region has 11 residues. Trimming shortened V by 5 bases and J by 8 bases, and 10 bases separated the two germline ends. The CDR3 DNA reads TGTGCCTGGGCCCCCAGGCATGAGCAGTTCTTC. It translates to CAWAPRHEQFF.

The V call is TRBV15, the J call TRBJ2-5, with TRBD1 matching over 8 bases. V lost 2 bases, J lost 0 bases, and 2 bases stayed unmatched. Germline CDR1 reads LNHNV; CDR2 reads YYDKDF (reference sequence). This CDR3 has 15 amino acids. CDR3 sequence (DNA): TGTGCCACCAGCAGACAGACAGGGGACCAAGAGACCCAGTACTTC. Residues: CATSRQTGDQETQYF.

This chain connects TRBV11-1 to TRBJ1-1; D may be TRBD1 (5 bases). Germline V CDR1 and CDR2: SGHAT, FQDESV (reference sequence). V gave up 1 base and J gave up 4 bases, with 10 bases separating them. The CDR3 has 14 residues. Here the CDR3 DNA reads TGTGCCAGCAGCTTAGAATCCGGGGGCACTGAAGCTTTCTTT. Encoded protein: CASSLESGGTEAFF.

V usage is TRBV13 and J usage is TRBJ2-7; no clear D. Germline V gene sequence: CDR1 PRHDT, CDR2 FYEKMQ (reference sequence). CDR3 length equals 15 residues. V was clipped by 2 bases and J by 0 bases, with 11 bases between them. The DNA of the CDR3 is TGTGCCAGCAGCTTATCACTGGAGCTCTCCTACGAGCAGTACTTC. Translated, it gives CASSLSLELSYEQYF.

A single count supports this clone. The gene calls are TRBV30 and TRBJ2-5; no reliable D call. Deletions cut 4 bases from V and 4 bases from J, with 13 bases between. This CDR3 contains 13 residues. The germline V gene has CDR1 GTSNPN and CDR2 SVGIG (reference sequence). This chain's CDR3 is CAWTLPPGETQYF. CDR3 in DNA: TGTGCCTGGACCCTCCCCCCGGGAGAGACCCAGTACTTC.

This chain uses TRBV27 with TRBJ1-1; TRBD1 might be the D (5 bases). Trimming stripped 7 bases from V and 2 bases from J, with 14 bases between. Germline CDR1 and CDR2: MNHEY and SMNVEV (reference sequence). This CDR3 comprises 14 residues. As DNA, the CDR3 is TGTGCCAGCAATCCGACAGCCCCCAACACTGAAGCTTTCTTT. This codes for CASNPTAPNTEAFF.

Only a few counts were recorded for this clone. The chain uses TRBV30 and TRBJ2-1; 8 nucleotides line up with TRBD1. CDR3 length: 13 amino acids. The V segment lost 4 bases and the J segment 2 bases; nucleotides outside the gene matches: 1. From germline, CDR1 is GTSNPN and CDR2 SVGIG (reference sequence). CDR3 sequence (DNA): TGTGCCTGGAAGGACAGGGCCTACAATGAGCAGTTCTTC. Protein sequence: CAWKDRAYNEQFF.

V is TRBV28 and J is TRBJ2-7; D perhaps matches TRBD2 (6 bases). This CDR3 has 14 residues. Per the germline V gene, CDR1 is MDHEN and CDR2 is SYDVKM. V lost 5 bases and J 2 bases, leaving 13 bases between the germline ends. The CDR3 coding sequence is TGTGCCAGCAGTATGGGAGGAGCCCCCTACGAGCAGTACTTC. This sequence encodes CASSMGGAPYEQYF. Combining the CDR3 with reference TRBV28 and TRBJ2-7 gives the whole variable domain DVKVTQSSRYLVKRTGEKVFLECVQDMDHENMFWYRQDPGLGLRLIYFSYDVKMKEKGDIPEGYSVSREKKERFSLILESASTNQTSMYLCASSMGGAPYEQYFGPGTRLTVT.

The chain joins TRBV30 to TRBJ1-2, with a weak D call TRBD1 (5 bases). CDR3 length: 13 amino acids. Germline assignment: CDR1 GTSNPN and CDR2 SVGIG (reference sequence). The ends were cut back, 2 bases at V and 7 bases at J, with 14 bases in the middle. CDR3 loop: CAWSKAQAGGYTF. Written as DNA, the CDR3 is TGTGCCTGGAGTAAGGCACAGGCTGGTGGCTACACCTTC.

In DNA, the CDR3 is TGCGCCAGCAGCCAAGATCCCGGGGAGACCCAGTACTTC. Protein: CASSQDPGETQYF. The V call is TRBV4-1, the J call TRBJ2-5, with D hard to call. Trimming pared 0 bases from V and 5 bases from J, leaving 7 bases between. CDR1 MGHRA and CDR2 YSYEKL come from the germline V gene. This CDR3 spans 13 amino acids.

This clone was counted between two and nine times. The V call is TRBV6-1, the J call TRBJ1-1; 7 bases align to TRBD1. Germline V gives CDR1 MNHNS, CDR2 SASEGT. The ends lost 5 bases at V and 5 bases at J; junction bases unmatched: 11. The CDR3 runs 15 residues. CDR3 sequence reads: CASSPQPGTATEAFF. The DNA of the CDR3 is TGTGCCAGCAGTCCCCAGCCTGGGACAGCAACTGAAGCTTTCTTT.

V usage is TRBV29-1 and J usage is TRBJ1-2; D is undetermined. This CDR3 is 13 amino acids long. Germline CDR1 is SQVTM and CDR2 is ANQGSEA. The V end lost 8 bases, the J end lost 6 bases, and 19 bases lay between the germline ends. CDR3 DNA sequence: TGCAGCCTTTCGACCAGGACTGAGAATGGCTACACCTTC. As protein: CSLSTRTENGYTF.

This rearrangement joins TRBV5-1 to TRBJ2-2; 7 bases are a match to TRBD2. Germline CDR1 and CDR2: SGHRS and YFSETQ. Losses at the gene ends were 4 bases for V and 2 bases for J; bases not matched to a gene: 5. CDR3 length: 15 amino acids. CDR3 amino acids: CASSGGDSNTGELFF. The CDR3, as DNA: TGCGCCAGCAGCGGGGGGGACTCCAACACCGGGGAGCTGTTTTTT. The full variable domain, its missing parts supplied by reference TRBV5-1 and TRBJ2-2, is KAGVTQTPRYLIKTRGQQVTLSCSPISGHRSVSWYQQTPGQGLQFLFEYFSETQRNKGNFPGRFSGRQFSNSRSEMNVSTLELGDSALYLCASSGGDSNTGELFFGEGSRLTVL.

The chain employs TRBV28 and TRBJ1-1; the D gene is possibly TRBD1 (6 bases). There are 14 residues in the CDR3. Trimming left V 5 bases short and J 0 bases short, with 10 bases between. Germline V gene lookup returns CDR1 MDHEN and CDR2 SYDVKM. The CDR3 reads CASSPGTLNTEAFF. For the CDR3, the DNA is TGTGCCAGCAGTCCCGGGACATTGAACACTGAAGCTTTCTTT. Combining the CDR3 with reference TRBV28 and TRBJ1-1 gives the whole variable domain DVKVTQSSRYLVKRTGEKVFLECVQDMDHENMFWYRQDPGLGLRLIYFSYDVKMKEKGDIPEGYSVSREKKERFSLILESASTNQTSMYLCASSPGTLNTEAFFGQGTRLTVV.

The chain uses TRBV27 and TRBJ1-2; 10 bases align to TRBD1. The CDR3 has 14 amino acids. CDR1 MNHEY and CDR2 SMNVEV come from the germline V gene (reference sequence). J gave up 4 bases and V 4 bases, and 3 bases lay outside the gene matches. The CDR3 DNA is TGTGCCAGCAGTTCGGGACAGGGGCTCTATGGCTACACCTTC. Translation gives CASSSGQGLYGYTF.